This TCR beta chain was captured by sequencing in a study of shared clonotypes between healthy human individuals. The data were produced by immunoSEQ multiplex PCR, yet TCRdb's version contains in-frame clones alone and is incomplete. The table lists about a million clones, roughly 80% of them singletons. The CDR3 sequence is 15 residues long. V was pared by 2 bases and J by 3 bases, with 13 bases between. From germline, CDR1 is KGHSH and CDR2 LQKENI. CD4+ cells yielded CD45RA+ naive and CD45RA-negative memory subsets. Material: memory CD4+ T cells from PBMCs. The subset was: CD45RA-negative fraction. The chain is built from TRBV18 and TRBJ2-5, with D perhaps being TRBD1 or TRBD2 (5 bases each). The TCR sequence derives from a man aged 18 to 35 in good health. Some clones in this sample may be carry-over from other donors' samples. The CDR3 DNA reads as TGTGCCAGCTCACCATATTTCGGGACGGAAGAGACCCAGTACTTC. It yields the protein CASSPYFGTEETQYF. Supplemented by reference TRBV18 and TRBJ2-5, the full variable domain reads NAGVMQNPRHLVRRRGQEARLRCSPMKGHSHVYWYRQLPEEGLKFMVYLQKENIIDESGMPKERFSAEFPKEGPSILRIQQVVRGDSAAYFCASSPYFGTEETQYFGPGTRLLVL.